A selection of T cell receptor beta chains follows, all from one sample in a study of blood T cell repertoires in COVID-19. This table comes from immunoSEQ multiplex PCR, and its TCRdb copy is limited to in-frame clones, with some not included. The sample comprises tens of thousands of clones, roughly four fifths of which are singletons, and around 7% rests with the top ten. Material for sequencing was peripheral blood. These receptors originate from a man in his 60s with active COVID-19. CDR3s leave out the opening cysteine and the closing phenylalanine or tryptophan. The order of the fields is J gene, V gene, CDR3 protein.

j_gene: TRBJ1-5
v_gene: TRBV3-1/TRBV3-2
CDR3aa: ASSPTVNSNQPQH

j_gene: TRBJ2-3
v_gene: TRBV27
CDR3aa: ASNPIGGTDTQY

j_gene: TRBJ2-3
v_gene: TRBV6-5
CDR3aa: ASSFPLTDTQY

j_gene: TRBJ2-7
v_gene: TRBV7-8
CDR3aa: ASSFREASHEQY

j_gene: TRBJ2-4
v_gene: TRBV28
CDR3aa: ASVGTGLAKNIQY

j_gene: TRBJ1-2
v_gene: TRBV7-6
CDR3aa: ASSLRAQVNYGYT

j_gene: TRBJ1-1
v_gene: TRBV19
CDR3aa: ASSMGGTEAF

j_gene: TRBJ1-6
v_gene: TRBV7-9
CDR3aa: ASSPPTTGRNSPLH

j_gene: TRBJ2-2
v_gene: TRBV19
CDR3aa: ASSYGGRAGYTGELF

j_gene: TRBJ1-4
v_gene: TRBV5-8
CDR3aa: ASSLAGTADEKLF

j_gene: TRBJ2-6
v_gene: TRBV18
CDR3aa: ASSPPVTGDPSGANVLT

j_gene: TRBJ2-1
v_gene: TRBV19
CDR3aa: ASSRQQGGSYNEQF

j_gene: TRBJ1-5
v_gene: TRBV27
CDR3aa: ASSLSGGRIWQPQH

j_gene: TRBJ2-5
v_gene: TRBV5-6
CDR3aa: ASSLTGSETQY

j_gene: TRBJ1-5
v_gene: TRBV27
CDR3aa: ASSLGQPNQPQH

j_gene: TRBJ2-7
v_gene: TRBV27
CDR3aa: ASRRPGTGNPYEQY

j_gene: TRBJ2-5
v_gene: TRBV6-5
CDR3aa: ASSAEGLKRETQY

j_gene: TRBJ2-1
v_gene: TRBV3-1/TRBV3-2
CDR3aa: ASSFLNEQF

j_gene: TRBJ1-1
v_gene: TRBV5-1
CDR3aa: ASSLRQGAREAF

j_gene: TRBJ2-7
v_gene: TRBV7-9
CDR3aa: ASSPQGIGDEQY

j_gene: TRBJ2-5
v_gene: TRBV3-1/TRBV3-2
CDR3aa: ASSPTGVRETQY

j_gene: TRBJ1-4
v_gene: TRBV18
CDR3aa: ASSRQEPTNEKLF

j_gene: TRBJ1-1
v_gene: TRBV30
CDR3aa: AWMKQVNTEAF

j_gene: TRBJ2-1
v_gene: TRBV2
CDR3aa: ASSDALAGDEQF

j_gene: TRBJ2-7
v_gene: TRBV19
CDR3aa: ASVSTGNEQY

j_gene: TRBJ1-4
v_gene: TRBV2
CDR3aa: ASLASIDNEKLF

j_gene: TRBJ2-7
v_gene: TRBV12-3/TRBV12-4
CDR3aa: ASSFGSYEQY

j_gene: TRBJ1-5
v_gene: TRBV6-5
CDR3aa: ASTKDRAYNQPQH

j_gene: TRBJ2-1
v_gene: TRBV6-4
CDR3aa: ASSDSSLAGIANEQF

j_gene: TRBJ1-2
v_gene: TRBV28
CDR3aa: ASRVWSADGYT

j_gene: TRBJ2-1
v_gene: TRBV13
CDR3aa: ASSRLAGEIDEQF

j_gene: TRBJ2-1
v_gene: TRBV9
CDR3aa: ASSVGGSTSYNEQF

j_gene: TRBJ2-1
v_gene: TRBV5-4
CDR3aa: ASSPGLAGGEQF

j_gene: TRBJ2-6
v_gene: TRBV7-2
CDR3aa: ASSLAGTSGRAAGANVLT

j_gene: TRBJ2-1
v_gene: TRBV7-9
CDR3aa: ASSLIGTGQENEQF

j_gene: TRBJ1-5
v_gene: TRBV7-2
CDR3aa: ASSLGQGTRQPQH

j_gene: TRBJ2-7
v_gene: TRBV5-1
CDR3aa: ASSLSGQGFNEQY

j_gene: TRBJ1-1
v_gene: TRBV6-2/TRBV6-3
CDR3aa: ASSETGGFTEAF

j_gene: TRBJ2-1
v_gene: TRBV4-3
CDR3aa: ASSRVDRDNEQF

j_gene: TRBJ2-1
v_gene: TRBV30
CDR3aa: AWSIGTEYDEQF

j_gene: TRBJ2-7
v_gene: TRBV19
CDR3aa: ASSRGGGQDYEQY